In this sample, the clone carrying this T cell receptor beta chain is medium-sized. What it recognizes is unknown. This sample was included in a study of untreated major depressive disorder. Whole-study results and caveats: TRBV05-01 (Vbeta 5.1) usage was higher in CD4+ T cells of depressed patients than controls. Generalizability is limited by the comparatively small study sample.

The assay was immunoSEQ multiplex PCR, and TCRdb's table has in-frame clones only and misses some. This table has some 13,000 clones, about 89% appearing once. CDR3 length: 18 residues. V was shortened by 0 bases and J by 3 bases, with 21 bases between the two germline ends. Germline V gene sequence: CDR1 SGHRS, CDR2 YFSETQ. J is TRBJ1-1 and V is TRBV5-1; TRBD1 is a possible D gene (5 bases). The source of this sequence is a woman in her twenties or thirties with major depressive disorder. Input material: CD4+ T cells from PBMCs. The CDR3 spells CASSLASLSGRRDTEAFF. Here the CDR3 DNA reads TGCGCCAGCAGCTTGGCTAGTCTGTCAGGGAGGAGAGACACTGAAGCTTTCTTT. Supplemented by reference TRBV5-1 and TRBJ1-1, the full variable domain reads KAGVTQTPRYLIKTRGQQVTLSCSPISGHRSVSWYQQTPGQGLQFLFEYFSETQRNKGNFPGRFSGRQFSNSRSEMNVSTLELGDSALYLCASSLASLSGRRDTEAFFGQGTRLTVV.